The rows below give T cell receptor beta chains drawn from one sample of a study of T cell responses to AZD1222 COVID-19 vaccine. Profiling relied on immunoSEQ multiplex PCR, and the TCRdb table lists in-frame clones only, not all of them. The data show 150,000 or so clones, more than 90% seen once. Material: peripheral blood, obtained 28 days after the second AZD1222 dose. The receptors originated from an adult who received the AZD1222 COVID-19 vaccine. Both conserved end residues are part of each CDR3. A D gene is named only where the DNA matches it firmly. Size values are once, few and many counts, or a class for expanded clones, and some rows have none.

J gene: TRBJ1-2
V gene: TRBV12-3/TRBV12-4
D gene: -
CDR3 length: 13
clone size: -
CDR3 protein: CASSRTDNYGYTF
CDR3 DNA: TGTGCCAGCAGTCGGACGGATAACTATGGCTACACCTTC

J gene: TRBJ1-2
V gene: TRBV7-9
D gene: -
CDR3 length: 13
clone size: -
CDR3 protein: CASSFGPLEGYTF
CDR3 DNA: TGTGCCAGCAGCTTCGGTCCACTCGAGGGCTACACCTTC

J gene: TRBJ1-2
V gene: TRBV9
D gene: -
CDR3 length: 15
clone size: -
CDR3 protein: CASSVDFSPSWGYTF
CDR3 DNA: TGTGCCAGCAGCGTAGACTTTTCACCATCGTGGGGCTACACCTTC

J gene: TRBJ1-2
V gene: TRBV5-4
D gene: -
CDR3 length: 13
clone size: -
CDR3 protein: CASSLGGRGNSTF
CDR3 DNA: TGTGCCAGCAGCCTGGGGGGTAGGGGGAATAGCACCTTC

J gene: TRBJ2-2
V gene: TRBV4-1
D gene: TRBD1
CDR3 length: 16
clone size: -
CDR3 protein: CASSMRQGTGTGELFF
CDR3 DNA: TGCGCCAGCAGCATGCGACAGGGGACAGGCACCGGGGAGCTGTTTTTT

J gene: TRBJ2-7
V gene: TRBV7-6
D gene: -
CDR3 length: 16
clone size: -
CDR3 protein: CASSLAARLVLYEQYF
CDR3 DNA: TGTGCCAGCAGCTTAGCCGCCAGACTAGTTCTATACGAGCAGTACTTC

J gene: TRBJ1-1
V gene: TRBV5-1
D gene: -
CDR3 length: 14
clone size: once
CDR3 protein: CASSLRQANTEAFF
CDR3 DNA: TGCGCCAGCAGCTTGAGGCAGGCGAACACTGAAGCTTTCTTT

J gene: TRBJ1-6
V gene: TRBV5-8
D gene: -
CDR3 length: 15
clone size: -
CDR3 protein: CASSKAGTLGSPLHF
CDR3 DNA: TGTGCCAGCAGCAAAGCCGGGACATTGGGTTCACCCCTCCACTTT

J gene: TRBJ1-6
V gene: TRBV3-1/TRBV3-2
D gene: -
CDR3 length: 20
clone size: -
CDR3 protein: CASSQDQGYRRIHRNSPLHF
CDR3 DNA: TGTGCCAGCAGCCAAGATCAAGGCTACAGGCGGATCCACCGAAATTCACCCCTCCACTTT

J gene: TRBJ2-5
V gene: TRBV19
D gene: TRBD2
CDR3 length: 13
clone size: -
CDR3 protein: CASTTSGRGTQYF
CDR3 DNA: TGTGCCAGTACAACTAGCGGTCGAGGGACCCAGTACTTC

J gene: TRBJ1-2
V gene: TRBV20-1
D gene: -
CDR3 length: 11
clone size: -
CDR3 protein: CSALGQYGYTF
CDR3 DNA: TGCAGTGCCCTCGGACAGTATGGCTACACCTTC